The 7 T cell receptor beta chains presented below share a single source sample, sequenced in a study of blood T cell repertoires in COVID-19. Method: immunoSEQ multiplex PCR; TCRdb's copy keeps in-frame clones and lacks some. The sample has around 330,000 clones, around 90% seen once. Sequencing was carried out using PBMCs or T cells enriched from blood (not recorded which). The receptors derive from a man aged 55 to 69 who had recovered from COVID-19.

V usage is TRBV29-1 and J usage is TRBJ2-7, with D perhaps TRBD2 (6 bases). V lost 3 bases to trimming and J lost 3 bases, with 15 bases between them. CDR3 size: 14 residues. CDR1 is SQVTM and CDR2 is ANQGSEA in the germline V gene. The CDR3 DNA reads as TGCAGCGTTGAGGGCGGAGGGCCCCTCTACGAGCAGTACTTC. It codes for CSVEGGGPLYEQYF.

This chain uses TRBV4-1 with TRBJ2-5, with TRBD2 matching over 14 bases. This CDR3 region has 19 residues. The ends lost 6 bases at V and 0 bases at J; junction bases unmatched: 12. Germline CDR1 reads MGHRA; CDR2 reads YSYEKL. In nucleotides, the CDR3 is TGCGCCAGCAGACCTCTTGGACTAGCGGGAGGCCGTGACCAAGAGACCCAGTACTTC. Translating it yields CASRPLGLAGGRDQETQYF.

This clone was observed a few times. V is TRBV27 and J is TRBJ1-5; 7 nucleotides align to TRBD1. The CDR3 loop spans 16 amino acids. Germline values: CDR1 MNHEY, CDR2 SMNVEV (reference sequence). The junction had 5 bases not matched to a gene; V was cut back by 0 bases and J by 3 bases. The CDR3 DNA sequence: TGTGCCAGCAGTTTATCGGCCAGGGGGAACAATCAGCCCCAGCATTTT. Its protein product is CASSLSARGNNQPQHF.

The CDR3 protein is CASSKTGWSSYEQYF. In DNA form, the CDR3 reads TGTGCCAGCAGCAAAACAGGGTGGAGCTCCTACGAGCAGTACTTC. V usage is TRBV6-5 and J usage is TRBJ2-7, with a possible D match to TRBD1 (6 bases). The CDR3 totals 15 residues. Per germline, CDR1 MNHEY and CDR2 SVGAGI. The V and J ends lost 6 bases and 0 bases respectively, with 15 bases between them.

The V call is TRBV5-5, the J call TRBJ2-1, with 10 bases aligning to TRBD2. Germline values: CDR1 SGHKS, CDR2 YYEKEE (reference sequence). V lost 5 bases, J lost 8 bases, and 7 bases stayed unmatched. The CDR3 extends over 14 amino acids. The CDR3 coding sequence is TGTGCCAGCAGTCGGACTAGCGGAGGCGATGAGCAGTTCTTC. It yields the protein CASSRTSGGDEQFF.

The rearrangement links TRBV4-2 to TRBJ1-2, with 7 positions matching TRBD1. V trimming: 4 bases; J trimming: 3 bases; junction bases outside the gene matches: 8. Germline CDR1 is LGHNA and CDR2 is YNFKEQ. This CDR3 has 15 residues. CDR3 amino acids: CASSRAPGTDYGYTF. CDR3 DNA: TGTGCCAGCAGCCGGGCCCCGGGGACAGACTATGGCTACACCTTC.

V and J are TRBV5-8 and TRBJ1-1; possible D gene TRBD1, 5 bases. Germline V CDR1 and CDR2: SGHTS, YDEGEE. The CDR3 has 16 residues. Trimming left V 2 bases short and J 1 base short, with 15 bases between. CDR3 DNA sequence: TGTGCCAGCAGCTTTATGATCGGGCAGGGGAACACTGAAGCTTTCTTT. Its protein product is CASSFMIGQGNTEAFF.